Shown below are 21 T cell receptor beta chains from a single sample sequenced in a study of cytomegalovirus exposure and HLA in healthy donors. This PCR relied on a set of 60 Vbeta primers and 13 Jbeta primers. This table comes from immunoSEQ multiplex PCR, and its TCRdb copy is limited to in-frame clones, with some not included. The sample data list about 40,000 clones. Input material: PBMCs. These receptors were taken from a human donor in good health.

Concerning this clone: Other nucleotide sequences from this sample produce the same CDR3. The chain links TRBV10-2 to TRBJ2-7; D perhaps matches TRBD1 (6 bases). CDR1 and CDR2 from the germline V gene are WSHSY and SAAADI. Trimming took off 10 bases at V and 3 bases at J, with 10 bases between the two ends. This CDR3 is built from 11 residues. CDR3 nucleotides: TGCGCCACCGAGGACAGCTACGAGCAGTACTTC. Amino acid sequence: CATEDSYEQYF.

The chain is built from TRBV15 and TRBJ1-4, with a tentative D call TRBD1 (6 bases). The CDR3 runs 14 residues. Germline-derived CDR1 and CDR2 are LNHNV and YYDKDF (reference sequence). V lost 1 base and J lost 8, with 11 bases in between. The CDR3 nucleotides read TGTGCCACCAGCAGAGTGGACAGCGCCGAAAAACTGTTTTTT. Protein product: CATSRVDSAEKLFF.

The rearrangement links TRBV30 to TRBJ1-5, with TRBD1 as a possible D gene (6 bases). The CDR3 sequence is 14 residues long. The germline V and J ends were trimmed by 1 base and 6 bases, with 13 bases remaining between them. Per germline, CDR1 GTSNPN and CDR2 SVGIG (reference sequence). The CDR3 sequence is CAWSATGWRQPQHF. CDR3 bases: TGTGCCTGGAGTGCTACAGGGTGGCGTCAGCCCCAGCATTTT.

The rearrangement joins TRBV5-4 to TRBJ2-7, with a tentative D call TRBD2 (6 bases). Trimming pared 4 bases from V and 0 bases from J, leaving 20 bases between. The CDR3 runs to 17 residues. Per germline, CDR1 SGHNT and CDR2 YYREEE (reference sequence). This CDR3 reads CASSSGGGSGSSYEQYF. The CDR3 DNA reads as TGTGCCAGCAGCAGTGGTGGGGGGTCCGGGAGCTCCTACGAGCAGTACTTC.

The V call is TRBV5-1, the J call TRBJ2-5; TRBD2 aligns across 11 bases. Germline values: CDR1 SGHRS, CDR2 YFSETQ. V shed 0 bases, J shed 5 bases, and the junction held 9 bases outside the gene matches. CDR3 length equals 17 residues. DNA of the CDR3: TGCGCCAGCAGCTTGGGCGATAGCGGGGGGGCCGGGGAGACCCAGTACTTC. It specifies CASSLGDSGGAGETQYF. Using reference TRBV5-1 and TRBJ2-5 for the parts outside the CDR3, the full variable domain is KAGVTQTPRYLIKTRGQQVTLSCSPISGHRSVSWYQQTPGQGLQFLFEYFSETQRNKGNFPGRFSGRQFSNSRSEMNVSTLELGDSALYLCASSLGDSGGAGETQYFGPGTRLLVL.

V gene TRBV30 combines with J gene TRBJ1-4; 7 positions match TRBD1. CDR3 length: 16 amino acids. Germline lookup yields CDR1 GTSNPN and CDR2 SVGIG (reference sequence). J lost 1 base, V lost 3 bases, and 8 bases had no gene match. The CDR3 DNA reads TGTGCCTGGAGGAAGGGGACAGTTAGAACTAATGAAAAACTGTTTTTT. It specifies CAWRKGTVRTNEKLFF.

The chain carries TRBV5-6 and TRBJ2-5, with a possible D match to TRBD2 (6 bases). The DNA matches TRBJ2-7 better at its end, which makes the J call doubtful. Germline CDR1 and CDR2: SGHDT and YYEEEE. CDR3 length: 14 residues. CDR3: CASSGAGNGDEQYF. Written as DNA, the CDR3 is TGTGCCAGCAGCGGCGCGGGGAACGGCGACGAGCAGTACTTC.

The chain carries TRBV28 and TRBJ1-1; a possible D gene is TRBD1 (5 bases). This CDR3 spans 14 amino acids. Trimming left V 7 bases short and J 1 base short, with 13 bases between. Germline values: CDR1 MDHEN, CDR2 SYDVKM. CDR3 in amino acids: CASTSSGGNTEAFF. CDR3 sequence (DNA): TGTGCCAGCACATCCTCGGGGGGGAACACTGAAGCTTTCTTT.

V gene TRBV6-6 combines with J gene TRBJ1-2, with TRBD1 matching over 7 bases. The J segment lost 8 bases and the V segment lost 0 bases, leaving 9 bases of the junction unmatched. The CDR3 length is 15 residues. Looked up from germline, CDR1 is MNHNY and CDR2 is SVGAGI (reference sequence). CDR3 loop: CASSYSGGEVEGYTF. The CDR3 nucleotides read TGTGCCAGCAGTTACTCAGGGGGCGAGGTGGAAGGCTACACCTTC.

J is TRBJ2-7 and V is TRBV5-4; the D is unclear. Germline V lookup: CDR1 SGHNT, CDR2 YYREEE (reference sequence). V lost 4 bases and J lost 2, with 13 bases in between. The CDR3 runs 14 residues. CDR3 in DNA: TGTGCCAGCAGCCGAAATGACGGAGCCTACGAGCAGTACTTC. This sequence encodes CASSRNDGAYEQYF. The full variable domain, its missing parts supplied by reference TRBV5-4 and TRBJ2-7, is ETGVTQSPTHLIKTRGQQVTLRCSSQSGHNTVSWYQQALGQGPQFIFQYYREEENGRGNFPPRFSGLQFPNYSSELNVNALELDDSALYLCASSRNDGAYEQYFGPGTRLTVT.

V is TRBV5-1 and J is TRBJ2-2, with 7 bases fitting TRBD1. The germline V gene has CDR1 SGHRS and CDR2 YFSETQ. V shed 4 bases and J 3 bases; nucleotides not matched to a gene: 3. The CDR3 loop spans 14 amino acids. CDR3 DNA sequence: TGCGCCAGCAGCACCCAGGGGGACACCGGGGAGCTGTTTTTT. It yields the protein CASSTQGDTGELFF.

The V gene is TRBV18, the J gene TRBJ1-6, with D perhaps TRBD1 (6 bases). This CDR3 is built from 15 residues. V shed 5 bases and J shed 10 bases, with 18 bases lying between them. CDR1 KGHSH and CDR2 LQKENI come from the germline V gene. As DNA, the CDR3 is TGTGCCAGCTCATCAGGGGCAGGGTTACGGTCACCCCTCCACTTT. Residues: CASSSGAGLRSPLHF.

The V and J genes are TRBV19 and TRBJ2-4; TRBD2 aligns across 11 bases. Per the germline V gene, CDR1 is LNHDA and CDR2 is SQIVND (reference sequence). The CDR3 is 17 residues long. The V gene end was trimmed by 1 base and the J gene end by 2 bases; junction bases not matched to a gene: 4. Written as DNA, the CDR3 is TGTGCCAGTAGTATAGTCCGGACTAGCGGGTCCAAAAACATTCAGTACTTC. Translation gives CASSIVRTSGSKNIQYF.

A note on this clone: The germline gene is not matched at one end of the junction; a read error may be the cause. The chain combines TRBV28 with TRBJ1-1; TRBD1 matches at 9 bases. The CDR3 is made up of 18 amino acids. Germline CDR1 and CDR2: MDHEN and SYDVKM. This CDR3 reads CASTSDRDREFENTEDFF. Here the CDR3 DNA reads TGTGCCAGCACCTCTGACCGGGACAGGGAGTTTGAGAACACTGAAGATTTCTTT.

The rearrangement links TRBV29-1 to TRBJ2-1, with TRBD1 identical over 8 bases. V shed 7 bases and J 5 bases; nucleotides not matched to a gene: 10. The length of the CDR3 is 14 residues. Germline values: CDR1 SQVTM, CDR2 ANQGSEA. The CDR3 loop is CSALGQGVDNEQFF. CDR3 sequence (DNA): TGCAGCGCTCTCGGACAGGGCGTTGACAATGAGCAGTTCTTC.

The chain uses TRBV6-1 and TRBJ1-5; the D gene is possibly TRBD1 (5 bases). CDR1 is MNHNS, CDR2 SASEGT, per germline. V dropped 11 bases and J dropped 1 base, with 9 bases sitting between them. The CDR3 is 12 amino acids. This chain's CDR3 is CAHAGSNQPQHF. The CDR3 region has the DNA TGTGCCCACGCAGGGAGCAATCAGCCCCAGCATTTT.

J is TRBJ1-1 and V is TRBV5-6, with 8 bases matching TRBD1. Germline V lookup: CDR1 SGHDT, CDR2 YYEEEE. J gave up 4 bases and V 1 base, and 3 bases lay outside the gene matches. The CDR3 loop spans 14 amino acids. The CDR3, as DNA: TGTGCCAGCAGCTTGACTGACAGGGGCACTGAAGCTTTCTTT. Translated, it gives CASSLTDRGTEAFF.

CDR3 DNA sequence: TGTGCCAGCAGCTCGGACAGCCCCACAGGAGAGCAGTACTTC. It codes for CASSSDSPTGEQYF. The genes are TRBV7-2 and TRBJ2-7; D possibly corresponds to TRBD1 (6 bases). The CDR3 is 14 amino acids. Germline V gives CDR1 SGHTA, CDR2 FQGNSA. The V end was cut by 4 bases, the J end by 7 bases, with 17 bases between.

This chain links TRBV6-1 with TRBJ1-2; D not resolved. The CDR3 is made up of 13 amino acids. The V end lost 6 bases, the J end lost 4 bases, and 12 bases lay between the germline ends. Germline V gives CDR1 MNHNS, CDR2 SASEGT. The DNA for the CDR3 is TGTGCCAGCAGCCAAGCGGGCGGCTATGGCTACACCTTC. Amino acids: CASSQAGGYGYTF.

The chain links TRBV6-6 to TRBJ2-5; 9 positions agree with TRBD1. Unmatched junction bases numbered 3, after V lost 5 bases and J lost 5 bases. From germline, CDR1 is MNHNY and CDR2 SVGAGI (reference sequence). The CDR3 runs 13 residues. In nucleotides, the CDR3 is TGTGCCAGCAGTCGGGACAGGGATGAGACCCAGTACTTC. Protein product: CASSRDRDETQYF.

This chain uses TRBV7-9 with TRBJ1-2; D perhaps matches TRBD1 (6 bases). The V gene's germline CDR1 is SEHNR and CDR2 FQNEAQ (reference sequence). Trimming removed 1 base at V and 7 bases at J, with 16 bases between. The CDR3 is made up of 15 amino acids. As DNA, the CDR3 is TGTGCCAGCAGCTTAGATGCGGGGGCCCTAAGTGGCTACACCTTC. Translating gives CASSLDAGALSGYTF.